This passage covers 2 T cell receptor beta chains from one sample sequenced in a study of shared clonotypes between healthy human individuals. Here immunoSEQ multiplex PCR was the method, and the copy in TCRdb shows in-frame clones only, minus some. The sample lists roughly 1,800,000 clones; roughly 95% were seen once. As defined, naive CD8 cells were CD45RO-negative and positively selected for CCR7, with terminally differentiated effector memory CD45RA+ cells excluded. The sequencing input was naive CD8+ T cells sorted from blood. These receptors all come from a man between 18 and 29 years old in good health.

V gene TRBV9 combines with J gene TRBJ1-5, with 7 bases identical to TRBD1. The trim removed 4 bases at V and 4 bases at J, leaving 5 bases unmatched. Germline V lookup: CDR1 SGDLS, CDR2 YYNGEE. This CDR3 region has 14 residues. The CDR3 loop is CASSPGTENQPQHF. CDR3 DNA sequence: TGTGCCAGCAGCCCGGGGACAGAGAATCAGCCCCAGCATTTT.

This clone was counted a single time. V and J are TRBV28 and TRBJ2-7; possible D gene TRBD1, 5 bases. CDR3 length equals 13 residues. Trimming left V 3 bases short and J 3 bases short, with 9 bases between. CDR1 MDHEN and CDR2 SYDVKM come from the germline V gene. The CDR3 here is CASSLPQGYEQYF. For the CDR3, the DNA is TGTGCCAGCAGTTTGCCGCAGGGCTACGAGCAGTACTTC.